One sample yielded the 8 T cell receptor beta chains listed below, sequenced in a study of blood T cell repertoires in COVID-19. Clones were sequenced by immunoSEQ multiplex PCR, and TCRdb holds only the in-frame ones, with some missing. This sample carries a few hundred thousand clones, around nine tenths of them seen once, and the ten largest clones take roughly 0.87%. The sample comprised peripheral blood. These receptors all stem from a man younger than 35 with COVID-19, enrolled during active disease.

The chain joins TRBV2 to TRBJ2-2; TRBD2 might be the D (6 bases). CDR1 and CDR2 from the germline V gene are SNHLY and FYNNEI. The CDR3 contains 15 residues. Trimming took off 6 bases at V and 3 bases at J, with 14 bases between the two ends. The CDR3 DNA follows: TGTGCCAGCAGCGCGGGGATCGGGGACACCGGGGAGCTGTTTTTT. Its protein is CASSAGIGDTGELFF.

Points on this clone: One end of the junction varies from germline; a read error may be responsible. The chain is built from TRBV6-1 and TRBJ1-2; 9 nucleotides align to TRBD1. CDR3 size: 15 residues. Per the germline V gene, CDR1 is MNHNS and CDR2 is SASEGT. The CDR3: CASSEGPGQGYGYTF. CDR3 bases: TGTGCCAGCAGCGAAGGACCGGGACAGGGCTATGGCTACACCTTC.

The chain is built from TRBV7-6 and TRBJ2-3; TRBD2 matches 7 bases. Trimming took 4 bases from V and 0 from J; bases not matched to a gene: 4. Germline V gives CDR1 SGHVS, CDR2 FNYEAQ. The CDR3 is 15 residues long. In DNA form, the CDR3 reads TGTGCCAGCAGCTCGGGACTAACTAGCACAGATACGCAGTATTTT. This sequence encodes CASSSGLTSTDTQYF.

DNA of the CDR3: TGTGCCAGCAGCCCTAGGTTCCAATTTAATGAAAAACTGTTTTTT. This translates into CASSPRFQFNEKLFF. V and J are TRBV2 and TRBJ1-4; D gene ambiguous. The CDR3 is 15 residues long. The germline gives CDR1 SNHLY, CDR2 FYNNEI. V lost 6 bases to trimming and J lost 4 bases, with 15 bases between them.

This CDR3 is CASSQGTGQGYQPQHF. Written as DNA, the CDR3 is TGTGCCAGCAGCCAAGGTACGGGACAGGGGTATCAGCCCCAGCATTTT. The chain combines TRBV3-1 (or the pseudogene TRBV3-2) with TRBJ1-5, with TRBD1 matching 10 bases. Trimming at V came to 1 base and at J to 5 bases, leaving 5 bases not matched to a gene. The CDR3 spans 16 residues. Germline CDR1 LGHDT, CDR2 YNNKEL (reference sequence).

V gene TRBV3-1 (or the pseudogene TRBV3-2) combines with J gene TRBJ2-1; D gene unclear. The CDR3 spans 11 residues. Germline V gene data show CDR1 as LGHDT and CDR2 as YNNKEL (reference sequence). V shed 7 bases and J shed 4 bases, with 5 bases lying between them. Here the CDR3 DNA reads TGTGCCAGCACCGGTTACAATGAGCAGTTCTTC. This codes for CASTGYNEQFF.

In the case of this clone: The sample has other DNA sequences that encode this CDR3 too. V gene TRBV7-9 combines with J gene TRBJ2-5; weak D call: TRBD2 (6 bases). The CDR3 runs 13 residues. The germline gives CDR1 SEHNR, CDR2 FQNEAQ (reference sequence). V lost 3 bases and J lost 3, with 8 bases in between. CDR3 DNA: TGTGCCAGCAGCTTGGGCGGGGAAGAGACCCAGTACTTC. Translating gives CASSLGGEETQYF.

The chain combines TRBV19 with TRBJ2-3, with 13 bases aligning to TRBD2. Germline CDR1 is LNHDA and CDR2 is SQIVND (reference sequence). The CDR3 is 15 amino acids. CDR3 sequence: CATKSGTSGKDTQYF. In DNA form, the CDR3 reads TGTGCTACCAAGTCCGGGACTAGCGGGAAAGATACGCAGTATTTT.